These 8 T cell receptor beta chains share one sample of origin, sequenced in a study of blood T cell repertoires in COVID-19. Profiling relied on immunoSEQ multiplex PCR, and the TCRdb table lists in-frame clones only, not all of them. The data hold 290,000 or so clones, with 90% observed a single time. The sequenced material came from PBMCs or T cells enriched from blood (not recorded which). The receptor set was obtained from a woman aged 18-29 years with acute COVID-19.

This rearrangement joins TRBV11-1 to TRBJ2-7, with D perhaps matching TRBD2 (6 bases). The CDR3 is 16 residues long. Deletions cut 2 bases from V and 2 bases from J, with 16 bases between. From germline, CDR1 is SGHAT and CDR2 FQDESV (reference sequence). This chain's CDR3 is CASSLKLPGGAYEQYF. In DNA form, the CDR3 reads TGTGCCAGCAGCTTAAAACTCCCGGGCGGGGCCTACGAGCAGTACTTC.

The chain combines TRBV2 with TRBJ2-7, with 9 bases lining up with TRBD2. With 8 bases clipped from V and 4 bases from J, the junction kept 9 bases outside the gene matches. From germline, CDR1 is SNHLY and CDR2 FYNNEI. The CDR3 covers 14 residues. CDR3 sequence: CASLDAGGRYEQYF. Here the CDR3 DNA reads TGTGCCAGCTTAGACGCGGGAGGGCGGTACGAGCAGTACTTC.

V usage is TRBV27 and J usage is TRBJ2-7; D might be TRBD2 (6 bases). Per the germline V gene, CDR1 is MNHEY and CDR2 is SMNVEV (reference sequence). Trimming removed 4 bases from V and 5 bases from J, with 15 bases in between. The length of the CDR3 is 14 residues. CDR3 region: CASSYRDWADEQYF. The CDR3 DNA reads as TGTGCCAGCAGTTACCGGGACTGGGCAGACGAGCAGTACTTC.

This rearrangement joins TRBV4-1 to TRBJ1-1; a weak D match, TRBD1 (5 bases). V was clipped by 4 bases and J by 5 bases, with 14 bases between them. Germline lookup yields CDR1 MGHRA and CDR2 YSYEKL. This CDR3 contains 14 residues. The CDR3 nucleotides are TGCGCCAGCAGCCCCTCGGGGGGGGAGACTGAAGCTTTCTTT. Encoded protein: CASSPSGGETEAFF.

The chain recombines TRBV3-1 (or the pseudogene TRBV3-2) with TRBJ1-1; D is ambiguous. V was trimmed by 5 bases and J by 1 base, leaving 8 bases between them. The germline V gene encodes CDR1 LGHDT and CDR2 YNNKEL (reference sequence). CDR3 length: 13 amino acids. Here the CDR3 DNA reads TGTGCCAGCAGCACTTCTACGAACACTGAAGCTTTCTTT. Protein: CASSTSTNTEAFF.

The chain combines TRBV9 with TRBJ2-7; 8 positions agree with TRBD1. Germline assignment: CDR1 SGDLS and CDR2 YYNGEE. This CDR3 spans 14 amino acids. The V gene end was trimmed by 6 bases and the J gene end by 5 bases; junction bases not matched to a gene: 10. The DNA of the CDR3 is TGTGCCAGCACCCCGGGACAGGCGTCCCACGAGCAGTACTTC. This sequence encodes CASTPGQASHEQYF.

This sequence joins TRBV28 and TRBJ1-2; TRBD1 matches at 9 bases. The CDR3 loop spans 13 amino acids. Germline CDR1 MDHEN, CDR2 SYDVKM. V lost 8 bases and J lost 8; bases outside the gene matches: 9. The CDR3 bases are TGTGCCAGCCTCTTGGGGGACAGGGACGGCTACACCTTC. Translation gives CASLLGDRDGYTF.

This chain uses TRBV6-5 with TRBJ2-7; tentative D call: TRBD2 (6 bases). The CDR3 sequence is 13 residues long. V was shortened by 6 bases and J by 6 bases, with 15 bases between the two germline ends. Looked up from germline, CDR1 is MNHEY and CDR2 is SVGAGI. The CDR3 sequence is CASSRGTASEQYF. CDR3 nucleotide sequence: TGTGCCAGCAGCCGGGGGACTGCGTCCGAGCAGTACTTC.